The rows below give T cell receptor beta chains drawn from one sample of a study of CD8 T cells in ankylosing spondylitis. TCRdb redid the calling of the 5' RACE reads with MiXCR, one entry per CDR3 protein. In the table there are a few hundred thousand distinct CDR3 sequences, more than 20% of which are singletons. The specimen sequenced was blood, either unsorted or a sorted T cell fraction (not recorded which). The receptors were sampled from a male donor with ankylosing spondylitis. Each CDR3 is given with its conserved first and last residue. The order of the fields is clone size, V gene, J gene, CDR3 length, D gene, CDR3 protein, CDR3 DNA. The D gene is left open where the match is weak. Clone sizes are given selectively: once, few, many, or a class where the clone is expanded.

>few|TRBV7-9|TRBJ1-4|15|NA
CASSFTGEVNEKLFF
TGTGCCAGCAGCTTTACCGGAGAGGTGAATGAAAAACTGTTTTTT
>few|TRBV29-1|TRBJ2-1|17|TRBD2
CSVGTSGRVGGYNEQFF
TGCAGCGTTGGGACTAGCGGGAGGGTGGGTGGATACAATGAGCAGTTCTTC
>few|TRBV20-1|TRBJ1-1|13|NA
CSASLRQHTEAFF
TGCAGTGCTAGCCTTCGACAGCACACTGAAGCTTTCTTT
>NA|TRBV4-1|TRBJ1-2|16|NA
CASSQATQGTSYGYTF
TGCGCCAGCAGCCAGGCTACCCAGGGGACTTCCTATGGCTACACCTTC
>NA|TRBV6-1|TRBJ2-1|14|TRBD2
CASRRGLAGDEQFF
TGTGCCAGCAGGAGAGGACTAGCGGGAGATGAGCAGTTCTTC
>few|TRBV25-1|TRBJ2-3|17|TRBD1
CASSEYTGGEGTDTQYF
TGTGCCAGCAGTGAATATACAGGGGGTGAGGGCACAGATACGCAGTATTTT
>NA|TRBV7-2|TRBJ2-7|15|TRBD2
CASSIISGSSYEQYF
TGTGCCAGCAGCATAATTAGCGGGAGCTCCTACGAGCAGTACTTC
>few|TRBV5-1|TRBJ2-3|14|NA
CASSYRGGTDTQYF
TGCGCCAGCAGCTACCGGGGTGGCACAGATACGCAGTATTTT
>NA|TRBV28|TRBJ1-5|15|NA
CASNQPGTPNQPQHF
TGTGCCAGCAATCAACCCGGGACTCCCAATCAGCCCCAGCATTTT
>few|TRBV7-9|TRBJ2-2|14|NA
CASSSSDRTGELFF
TGTGCCAGCAGCTCATCCGACCGTACCGGGGAGCTGTTTTTT
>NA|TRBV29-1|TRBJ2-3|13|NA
CSGSRGPKDTQYF
TGCAGCGGATCAAGGGGCCCAAAAGATACGCAGTATTTT
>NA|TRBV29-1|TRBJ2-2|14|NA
CSVAFSGDTGELFF
TGCAGCGTTGCCTTTAGCGGCGACACCGGGGAGCTGTTTTTT
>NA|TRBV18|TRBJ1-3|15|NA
CASSPPSAIADTIYF
TGTGCCAGCTCACCACCGTCCGCGATTGCCGACACCATATATTTT
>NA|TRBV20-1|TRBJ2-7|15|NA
CSARGAPRGVGEQYF
TGCAGTGCTAGAGGAGCCCCCAGGGGCGTAGGAGAGCAGTACTTC
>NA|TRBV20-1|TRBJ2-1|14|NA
CSAADSFRYNEQFF
TGCAGTGCTGCTGACTCCTTCCGCTACAATGAGCAGTTCTTC
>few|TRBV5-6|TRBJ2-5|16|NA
CASSLAMGGAGETQYF
TGTGCCAGCAGCTTGGCCATGGGGGGAGCTGGTGAGACCCAGTACTTC
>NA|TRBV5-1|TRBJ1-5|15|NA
CASSLSGDGYQPQHF
TGCGCCAGCAGTTTGTCAGGGGATGGGTATCAGCCCCAGCATTTT
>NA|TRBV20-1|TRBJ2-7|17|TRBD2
CSARAAPRGSRWNEQYF
TGCAGTGCTAGAGCGGCCCCGCGGGGGAGTCGGTGGAACGAGCAGTACTTC
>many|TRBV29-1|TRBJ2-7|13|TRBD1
CSVSSGTGHEQYF
TGCAGCGTTTCCTCCGGGACAGGCCACGAGCAGTACTTC
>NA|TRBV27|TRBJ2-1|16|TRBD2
CASSPLISGRGNEQFF
TGTGCCAGCAGTCCCCTAATTAGCGGGAGGGGCAATGAGCAGTTCTTC
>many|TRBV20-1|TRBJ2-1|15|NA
CSARDLESQGYEQFF
TGCAGTGCTAGAGATTTGGAATCACAGGGCTACGAGCAGTTCTTC
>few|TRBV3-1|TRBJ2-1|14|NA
CASSQPPAGALQFF
TGTGCCAGCAGCCAGCCCCCGGCGGGGGCTTTACAGTTCTTC
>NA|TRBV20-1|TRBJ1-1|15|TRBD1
CSAVPGQRMNTEAFF
TGCAGTGCCGTGCCGGGACAGAGAATGAACACTGAAGCTTTCTTT
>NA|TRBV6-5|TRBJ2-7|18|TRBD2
CASSYGTSGRTSSYEQYF
TGTGCCAGCAGTTACGGGACTAGCGGGAGAACGAGCTCCTACGAGCAGTACTTC
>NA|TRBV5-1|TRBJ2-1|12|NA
CISSSEGIEQFF
TGCATCAGCAGCTCGGAGGGGATTGAGCAGTTCTTC
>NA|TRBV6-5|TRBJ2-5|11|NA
CASSKDRIQYF
TGTGCCAGCAGTAAAGACCGGATTCAGTACTTC
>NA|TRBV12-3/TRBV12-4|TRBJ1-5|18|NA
CASSAFFDFVGGNQPQHF
TGTGCCAGCAGTGCCTTCTTCGATTTCGTGGGAGGCAATCAGCCCCAGCATTTT
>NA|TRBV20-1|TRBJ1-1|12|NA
CSARGGLVGAFF
TGCAGTGCTAGAGGGGGGTTAGTGGGAGCTTTCTTT
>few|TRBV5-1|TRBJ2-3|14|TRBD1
CASTPGTGTDTQYF
TGCGCCAGCACACCCGGGACAGGGACAGATACGCAGTATTTT
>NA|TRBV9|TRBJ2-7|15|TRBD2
CASSVEPGGFYEQYF
TGTGCCAGCAGCGTAGAACCGGGAGGTTTCTACGAGCAGTACTTC
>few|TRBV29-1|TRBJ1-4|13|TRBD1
CSVDGTGNEKLFF
TGCAGCGTTGATGGGACAGGGAATGAAAAACTGTTTTTT
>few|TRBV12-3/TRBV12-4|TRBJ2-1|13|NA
CASGTSTSNEQFF
TGTGCCAGCGGCACTAGCACTAGCAATGAGCAGTTCTTC
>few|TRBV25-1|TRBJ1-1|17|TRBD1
CASSNPGQGNMNTEAFF
TGTGCCAGCAGTAACCCGGGACAGGGGAATATGAACACTGAAGCTTTCTTT
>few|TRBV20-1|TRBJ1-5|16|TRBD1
CSARSTGGGSNQPQHF
TGCAGTGCTAGGTCCACAGGGGGCGGGAGCAATCAGCCCCAGCATTTT
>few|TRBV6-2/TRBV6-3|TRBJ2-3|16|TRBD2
CASSSREREPADTQYF
TGTGCCAGCAGTTCCCGGGAGCGGGAGCCTGCAGATACGCAGTATTTT
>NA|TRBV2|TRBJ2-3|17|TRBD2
CASRAGTSGSGTDTQYF
TGTGCCAGCAGGGCCGGGACTAGCGGGAGTGGCACAGATACGCAGTATTTT
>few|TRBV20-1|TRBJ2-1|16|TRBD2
CSASGTSGRSGHEQFF
TGCAGTGCTAGCGGGACTAGCGGGAGGTCCGGGCATGAGCAGTTCTTC
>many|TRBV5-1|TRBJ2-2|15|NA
CASSLGGQNTGELFF
TGTGCCAGCAGCCTAGGAGGTCAGAACACCGGGGAGCTGTTTTTT
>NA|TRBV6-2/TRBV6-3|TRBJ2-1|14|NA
CASSYSRGAQGQFF
TGTGCCAGCAGTTACTCGAGGGGGGCCCAAGGACAGTTCTTC
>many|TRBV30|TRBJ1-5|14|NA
CAWSTQTVYQPQHF
TGTGCCTGGAGTACCCAAACAGTCTATCAGCCCCAGCATTTT
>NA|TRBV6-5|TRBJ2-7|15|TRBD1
CASSYYGTASYEQYF
TGTGCCAGCAGTTACTACGGGACAGCCTCCTACGAGCAGTACTTC
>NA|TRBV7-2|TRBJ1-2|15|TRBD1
CASSSQDRAPQGYTF
TGTGCCAGCAGCTCTCAGGACAGGGCACCGCAAGGCTACACCTTC